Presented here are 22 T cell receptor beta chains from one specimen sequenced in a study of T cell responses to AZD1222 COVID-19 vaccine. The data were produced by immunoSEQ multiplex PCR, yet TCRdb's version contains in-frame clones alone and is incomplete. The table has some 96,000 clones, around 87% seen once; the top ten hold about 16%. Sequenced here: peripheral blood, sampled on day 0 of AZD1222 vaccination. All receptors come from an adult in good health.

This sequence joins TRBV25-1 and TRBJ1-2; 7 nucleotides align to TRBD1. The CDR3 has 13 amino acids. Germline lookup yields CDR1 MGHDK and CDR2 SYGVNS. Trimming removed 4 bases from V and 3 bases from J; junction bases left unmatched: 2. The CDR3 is CASSGDRDYGYTF. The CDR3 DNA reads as TGTGCCAGCAGTGGAGACAGGGACTATGGCTACACCTTC.

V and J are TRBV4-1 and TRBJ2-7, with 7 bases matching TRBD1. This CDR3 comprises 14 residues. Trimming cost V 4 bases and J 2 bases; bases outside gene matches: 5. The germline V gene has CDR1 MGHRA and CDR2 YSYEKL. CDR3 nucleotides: TGCGCCAGCAGCCCCCGGGACAGCACCTACGAGCAGTACTTC. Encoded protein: CASSPRDSTYEQYF.

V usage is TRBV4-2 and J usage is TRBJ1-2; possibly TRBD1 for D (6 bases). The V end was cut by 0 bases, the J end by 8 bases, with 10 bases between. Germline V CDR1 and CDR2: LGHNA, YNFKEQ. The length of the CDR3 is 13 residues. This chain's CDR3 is CASSQDRGGGYTF. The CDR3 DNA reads TGTGCCAGCAGCCAAGACCGTGGGGGCGGCTACACCTTC.

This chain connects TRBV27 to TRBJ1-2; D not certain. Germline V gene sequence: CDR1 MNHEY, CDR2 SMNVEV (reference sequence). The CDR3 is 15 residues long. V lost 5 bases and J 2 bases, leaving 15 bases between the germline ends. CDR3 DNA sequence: TGTGCCAGCAGTCCATCCTCGGCGGGGAACTATGGCTACACCTTC. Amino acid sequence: CASSPSSAGNYGYTF.

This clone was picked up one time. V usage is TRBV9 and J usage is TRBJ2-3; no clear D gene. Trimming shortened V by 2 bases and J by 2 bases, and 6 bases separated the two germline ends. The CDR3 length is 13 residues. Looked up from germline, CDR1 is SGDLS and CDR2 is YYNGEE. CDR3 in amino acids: CASSVDSTDTQYF. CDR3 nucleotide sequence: TGTGCCAGCAGCGTCGACTCCACAGATACGCAGTATTTT.

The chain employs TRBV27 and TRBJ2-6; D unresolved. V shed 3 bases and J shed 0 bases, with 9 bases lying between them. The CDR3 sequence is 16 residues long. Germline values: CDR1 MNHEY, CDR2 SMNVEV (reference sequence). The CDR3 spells CASSFVVHSGANVLTF. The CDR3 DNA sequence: TGTGCCAGCAGTTTTGTTGTGCACTCTGGGGCCAACGTCCTGACTTTC.

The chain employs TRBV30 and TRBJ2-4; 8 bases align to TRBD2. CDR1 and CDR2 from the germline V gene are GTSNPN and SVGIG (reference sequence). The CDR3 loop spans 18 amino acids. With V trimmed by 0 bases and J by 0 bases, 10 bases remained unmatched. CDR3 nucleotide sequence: TGTGCCTGGAGTGTAACTAGCGGAGGAGTTCTAGCCAAAAACATTCAGTACTTC. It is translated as CAWSVTSGGVLAKNIQYF. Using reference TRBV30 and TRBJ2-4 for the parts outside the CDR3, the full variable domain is SQTIHQWPATLVQPVGSPLSLECTVEGTSNPNLYWYRQAAGRGLQLLFYSVGIGQISSEVPQNLSASRPQDRQFILSSKKLLLSDSGFYLCAWSVTSGGVLAKNIQYFGAGTRLSVL.

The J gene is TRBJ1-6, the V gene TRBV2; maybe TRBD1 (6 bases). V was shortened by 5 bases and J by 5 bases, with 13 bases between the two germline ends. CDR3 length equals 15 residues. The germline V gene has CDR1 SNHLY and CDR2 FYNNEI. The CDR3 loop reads CASSPQGSNNSPLHF. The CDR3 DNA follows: TGTGCCAGCAGTCCACAGGGAAGTAATAATTCACCCCTCCACTTT.

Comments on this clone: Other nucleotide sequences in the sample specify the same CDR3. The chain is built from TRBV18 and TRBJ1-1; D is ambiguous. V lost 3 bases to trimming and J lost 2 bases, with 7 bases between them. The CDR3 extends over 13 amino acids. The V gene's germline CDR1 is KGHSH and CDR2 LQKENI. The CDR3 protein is CASSPIGNTEAFF. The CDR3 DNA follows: TGTGCCAGCTCACCGATAGGTAACACTGAAGCTTTCTTT.

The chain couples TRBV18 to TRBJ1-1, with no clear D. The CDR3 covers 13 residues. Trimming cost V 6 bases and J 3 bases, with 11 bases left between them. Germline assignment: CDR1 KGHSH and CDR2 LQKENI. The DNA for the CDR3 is TGTGCCAGCTCGTCCACGGATGACACTGAAGCTTTCTTT. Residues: CASSSTDDTEAFF.

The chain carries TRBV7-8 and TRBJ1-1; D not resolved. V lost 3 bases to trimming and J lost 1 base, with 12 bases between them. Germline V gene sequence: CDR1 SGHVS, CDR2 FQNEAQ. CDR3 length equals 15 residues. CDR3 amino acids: CASSFSQAPNTEAFF. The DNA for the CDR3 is TGTGCCAGCAGCTTCTCCCAGGCGCCGAACACTGAAGCTTTCTTT.

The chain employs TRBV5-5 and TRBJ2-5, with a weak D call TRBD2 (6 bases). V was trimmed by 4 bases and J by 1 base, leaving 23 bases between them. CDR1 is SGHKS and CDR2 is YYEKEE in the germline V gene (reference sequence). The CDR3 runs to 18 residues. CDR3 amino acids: CASSRILGGPRVQETQYF. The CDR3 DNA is TGTGCCAGCAGCCGCATCCTGGGGGGACCGAGGGTCCAAGAGACCCAGTACTTC.

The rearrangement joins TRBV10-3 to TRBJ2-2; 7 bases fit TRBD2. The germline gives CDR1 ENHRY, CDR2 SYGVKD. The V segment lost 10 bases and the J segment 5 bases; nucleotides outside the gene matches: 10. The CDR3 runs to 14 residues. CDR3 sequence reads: CATEDRLATGELFF. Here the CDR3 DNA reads TGTGCCACCGAAGATAGACTAGCAACCGGGGAGCTGTTTTTT.

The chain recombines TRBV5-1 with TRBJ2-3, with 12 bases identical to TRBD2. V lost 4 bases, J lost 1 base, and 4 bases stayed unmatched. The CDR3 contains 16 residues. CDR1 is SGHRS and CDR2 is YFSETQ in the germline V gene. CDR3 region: CASSIRTSGGTDTQYF. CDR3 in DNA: TGCGCCAGCAGCATAAGGACTAGCGGGGGCACAGATACGCAGTATTTT.

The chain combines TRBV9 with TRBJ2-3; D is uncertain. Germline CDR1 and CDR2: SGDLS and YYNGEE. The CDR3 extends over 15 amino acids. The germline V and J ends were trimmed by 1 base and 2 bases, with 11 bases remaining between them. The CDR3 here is CASSVWAVPTDTQYF. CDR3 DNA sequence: TGTGCCAGCAGCGTATGGGCAGTCCCCACAGATACGCAGTATTTT.

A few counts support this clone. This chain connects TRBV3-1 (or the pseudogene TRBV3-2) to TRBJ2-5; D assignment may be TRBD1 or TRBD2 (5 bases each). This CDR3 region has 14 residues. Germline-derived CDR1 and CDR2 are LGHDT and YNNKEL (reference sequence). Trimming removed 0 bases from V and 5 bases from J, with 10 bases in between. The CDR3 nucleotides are TGTGCCAGCAGCCAAGACCCGGGACCGGAGACCCAGTACTTC. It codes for CASSQDPGPETQYF.

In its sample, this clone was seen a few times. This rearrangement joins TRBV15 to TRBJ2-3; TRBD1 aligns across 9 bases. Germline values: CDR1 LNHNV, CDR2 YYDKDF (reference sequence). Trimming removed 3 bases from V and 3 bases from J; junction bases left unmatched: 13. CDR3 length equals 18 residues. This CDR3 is CATSRELAGTGSTDTQYF. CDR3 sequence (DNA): TGTGCCACCAGCAGGGAACTCGCCGGGACAGGGAGTACAGATACGCAGTATTTT.

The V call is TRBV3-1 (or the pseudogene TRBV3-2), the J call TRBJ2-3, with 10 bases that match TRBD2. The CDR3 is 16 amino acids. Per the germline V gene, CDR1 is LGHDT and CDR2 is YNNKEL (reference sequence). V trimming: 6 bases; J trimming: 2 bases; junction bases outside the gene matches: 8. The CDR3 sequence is CASSLITSGNTDTQYF. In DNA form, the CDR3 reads TGTGCCAGCAGTCTCATAACTAGCGGGAACACAGATACGCAGTATTTT.

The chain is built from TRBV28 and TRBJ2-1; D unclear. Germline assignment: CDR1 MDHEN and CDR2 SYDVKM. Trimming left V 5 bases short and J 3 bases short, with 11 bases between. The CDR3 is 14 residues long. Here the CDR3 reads CASSPLFGYNEQFF. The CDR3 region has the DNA TGTGCCAGCAGTCCCTTGTTCGGCTACAATGAGCAGTTCTTC.

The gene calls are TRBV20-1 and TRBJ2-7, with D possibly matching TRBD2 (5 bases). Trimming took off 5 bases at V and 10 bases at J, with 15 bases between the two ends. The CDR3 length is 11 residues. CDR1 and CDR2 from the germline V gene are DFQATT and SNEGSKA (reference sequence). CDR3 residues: CSAGRRSGQYF. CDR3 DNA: TGCAGTGCTGGGCGACGATCGGGACAGTACTTC.

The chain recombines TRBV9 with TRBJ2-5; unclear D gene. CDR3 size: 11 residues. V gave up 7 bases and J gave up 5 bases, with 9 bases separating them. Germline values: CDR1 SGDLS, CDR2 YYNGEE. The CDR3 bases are TGTGCCAGCGGACCCCCGGAGACCCAGTACTTC. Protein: CASGPPETQYF.

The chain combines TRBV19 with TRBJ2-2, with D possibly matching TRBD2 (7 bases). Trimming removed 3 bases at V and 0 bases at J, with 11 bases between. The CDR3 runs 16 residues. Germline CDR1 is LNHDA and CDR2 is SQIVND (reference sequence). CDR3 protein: CASSIGGGANTGELFF. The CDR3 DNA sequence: TGTGCCAGTAGTATTGGCGGGGGCGCGAACACCGGGGAGCTGTTTTTT. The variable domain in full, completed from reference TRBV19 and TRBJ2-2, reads DGGITQSPKYLFRKEGQNVTLSCEQNLNHDAMYWYRQDPGQGLRLIYYSQIVNDFQKGDIAEGYSVSREKKESFPLTVTSAQKNPTAFYLCASSIGGGANTGELFFGEGSRLTVL.